This TCR beta chain was sequenced for a study of blood T cell repertoires in COVID-19. In the study overall: Samples representing acute and convalescent COVID-19 were sourced from the United States, Italy and Spain.

Repertoires were generated with immunoSEQ multiplex PCR, while TCRdb's copy carries only in-frame clones and drops some. The data contain tens of thousands of clones, 70% to 85% of them singletons. This TCR derives from a man in his 60s with acute or convalescent COVID-19. What was sequenced was peripheral blood.

As DNA, the CDR3 is TGTGCCAGTACAGCGGTTAGCAATCAGCCCCAGCATTTT. Translation: CASTAVSNQPQHF. V gene TRBV19 combines with J gene TRBJ1-5; D not certain. The CDR3 runs to 13 residues. Trimming cost V 7 bases and J 0 bases, with 7 bases left between them. Germline V CDR1 and CDR2: LNHDA, SQIVND (reference sequence).